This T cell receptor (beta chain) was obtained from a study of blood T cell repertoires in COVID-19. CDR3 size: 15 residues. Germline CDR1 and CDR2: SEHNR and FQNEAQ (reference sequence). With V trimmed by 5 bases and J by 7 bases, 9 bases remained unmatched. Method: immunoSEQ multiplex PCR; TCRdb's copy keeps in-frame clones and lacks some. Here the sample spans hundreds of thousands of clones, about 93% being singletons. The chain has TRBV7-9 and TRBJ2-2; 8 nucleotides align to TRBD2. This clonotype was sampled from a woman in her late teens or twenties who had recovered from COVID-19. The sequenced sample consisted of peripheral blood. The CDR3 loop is CASSTGTSDGGELFF. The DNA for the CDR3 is TGTGCCAGCAGCACCGGGACTAGTGATGGCGGGGAGCTGTTTTTT.